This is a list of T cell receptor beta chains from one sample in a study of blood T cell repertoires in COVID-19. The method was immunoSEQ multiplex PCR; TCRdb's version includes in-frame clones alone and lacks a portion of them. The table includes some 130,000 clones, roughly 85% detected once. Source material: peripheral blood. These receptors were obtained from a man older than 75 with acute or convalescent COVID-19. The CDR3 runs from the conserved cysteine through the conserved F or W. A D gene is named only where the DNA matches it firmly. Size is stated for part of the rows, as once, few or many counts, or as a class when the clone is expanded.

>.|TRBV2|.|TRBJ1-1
CASSAHMNTEAFF
TGTGCCAGCAGTGCACATATGAACACTGAAGCTTTCTTT
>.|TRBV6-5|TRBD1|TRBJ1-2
CASSYTGTGRTHGYTF
TGTGCCAGCAGTTACACGGGGACAGGGAGGACACATGGCTACACCTTC
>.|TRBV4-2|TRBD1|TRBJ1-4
CASSQQGTDLNEKLFF
TGTGCCAGCAGCCAACAAGGGACAGACCTTAACGAAAAACTGTTTTTT
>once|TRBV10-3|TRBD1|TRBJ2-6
CAISPGQGFSGANVLTF
TGTGCCATCAGCCCGGGACAGGGCTTCTCTGGGGCCAACGTCCTGACTTTC
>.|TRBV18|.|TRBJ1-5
CASSPLRRGLENQPQHF
TGTGCCAGCTCACCCCTCCGGCGGGGGCTGGAGAATCAGCCCCAGCATTTT
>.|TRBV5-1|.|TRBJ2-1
CASSPAEAEDNEQFF
TGCGCCAGCAGCCCGGCCGAGGCAGAAGACAATGAGCAGTTCTTC
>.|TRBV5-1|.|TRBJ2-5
CASSLGHGVLGETQYF
TGCGCCAGCAGCTTGGGGCACGGAGTTCTTGGGGAGACCCAGTACTTC
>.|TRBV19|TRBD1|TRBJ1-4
CASTGTGGLANEKLFF
TGTGCCAGTACCGGGACAGGGGGCCTCGCTAATGAAAAACTGTTTTTT
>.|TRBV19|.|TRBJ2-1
CASSRDVWTEGEQFF
TGTGCCAGTAGTCGAGATGTGTGGACTGAGGGTGAGCAGTTCTTC
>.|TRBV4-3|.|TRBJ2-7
CASSQDFSVTSQSKYF
TGCGCCAGCAGCCAAGATTTCAGCGTCACTAGCCAGAGCAAGTACTTC
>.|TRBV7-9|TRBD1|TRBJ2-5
CASSLAQSRGLRETQYF
TGTGCCAGCAGCTTAGCGCAGTCCAGGGGGCTAAGGGAGACCCAGTACTTC
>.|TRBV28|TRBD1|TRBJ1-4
CASKFGGDRLEKLFF
TGTGCCAGCAAGTTCGGCGGGGACAGACTAGAAAAACTGTTTTTT
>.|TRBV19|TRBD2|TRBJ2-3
CATQIGGDTDTQYF
TGTGCCACCCAAATCGGGGGGGACACAGATACGCAGTATTTT
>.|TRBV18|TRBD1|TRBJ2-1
CASSPGKDREPYNEQFF
TGTGCCAGCTCACCGGGAAAAGACAGGGAACCCTACAATGAGCAGTTCTTC
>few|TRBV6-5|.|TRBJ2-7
CASSPATSSYEQYF
TGTGCCAGCAGTCCCGCTACTAGCTCCTACGAGCAGTACTTC
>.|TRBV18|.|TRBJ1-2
CASSSTTQTSVDGYTF
TGTGCCAGCTCATCTACGACCCAGACATCCGTGGATGGCTACACCTTC